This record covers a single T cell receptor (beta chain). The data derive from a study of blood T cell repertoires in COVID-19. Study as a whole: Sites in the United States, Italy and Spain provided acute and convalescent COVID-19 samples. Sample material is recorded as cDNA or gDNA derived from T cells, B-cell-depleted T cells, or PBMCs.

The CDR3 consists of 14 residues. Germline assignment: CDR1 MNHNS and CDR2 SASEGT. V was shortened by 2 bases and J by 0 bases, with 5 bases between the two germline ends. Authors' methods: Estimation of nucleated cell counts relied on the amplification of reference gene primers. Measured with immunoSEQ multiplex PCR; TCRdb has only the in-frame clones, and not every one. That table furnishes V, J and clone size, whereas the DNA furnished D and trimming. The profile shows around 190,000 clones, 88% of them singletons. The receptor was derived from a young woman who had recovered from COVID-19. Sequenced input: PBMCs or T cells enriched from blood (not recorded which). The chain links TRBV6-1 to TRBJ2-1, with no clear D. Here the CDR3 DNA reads TGTGCCAGCAGTGAAAGTAGCTCCTACAATGAGCAGTTCTTC. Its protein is CASSESSSYNEQFF.